This T cell receptor beta chain was sequenced during a study of blood T cell repertoires in COVID-19. Source study methods: Scientists estimated how many nucleated cells there were by amplifying reference gene primers. Profiling relied on immunoSEQ multiplex PCR, and the TCRdb table lists in-frame clones only, not all of them. That table gives V, J and clone size, and the DNA gave D and trimming. The sample consists of about 220,000 clones, 70% to 90% of them appearing once. This CDR3 comprises 12 residues. The germline gives CDR1 SEHNR, CDR2 FQNEAQ (reference sequence). V dropped 6 bases and J dropped 9 bases, with 15 bases sitting between them.

Sequenced input: peripheral blood. The receptor comes from a middle-aged man who had recovered from COVID-19. The genes are TRBV7-9 and TRBJ2-7; TRBD2 might be the D (6 bases). CDR3 DNA sequence: TGTGCCAGCAGTCGAGAGAGGCGGGGGCAGTACTTC. This translates into CASSRERRGQYF.